The 17 T cell receptor beta chains in this list originate from one sample, sequenced in a study of T cell changes during pregnancy in multiple sclerosis. Using immunoSEQ multiplex PCR, the repertoire was profiled, and TCRdb retains in-frame clones only, with some absent. The data contain roughly 52,000 clones, 94% of them singletons. Source: CD8+ T cells from peripheral blood mononuclear cells, taken in the third trimester of pregnancy. These receptor sequences come from a female donor with multiple sclerosis, enrolled in a pregnancy study.

The chain uses TRBV7-9 and TRBJ2-1; 8 nucleotides line up with TRBD2. The CDR3 consists of 17 residues. Germline CDR1 SEHNR, CDR2 FQNEAQ (reference sequence). V gave up 4 bases and J gave up 4 bases; unmatched junction bases: 12. The CDR3 DNA is TGTGCCAGCAGCTCCCCCTTTACTAGCGGAGATTACAATGAGCAGTTCTTC. It translates to CASSSPFTSGDYNEQFF.

This chain uses TRBV2 with TRBJ2-7, with TRBD1 identical over 7 bases. Germline trimming cut 4 bases from V and 5 bases from J; bases unmatched to any gene: 14. The germline V gene encodes CDR1 SNHLY and CDR2 FYNNEI. This CDR3 contains 16 residues. As DNA, the CDR3 is TGTGCCAGCAGTGTGGACAATGGCGACAGGGTAAACGAGCAGTACTTC. Its protein is CASSVDNGDRVNEQYF.

The DNA for the CDR3 is TGTGCCAGCAGCTTAGACAGGGGATCCTACGAGCAGTACTTC. This codes for CASSLDRGSYEQYF. The chain uses TRBV11-2 and TRBJ2-7, with D perhaps TRBD1 (6 bases). CDR1 SGHAT and CDR2 FQNNGV come from the germline V gene. Trimming cost V 0 bases and J 1 base, with 7 bases left between them. CDR3 size: 14 residues.

A single count supports this clone. The genes are TRBV28 and TRBJ2-7; 8 nucleotides line up with TRBD1. Trimming at V came to 4 bases and at J to 2 bases, leaving 7 bases not matched to a gene. Per germline, CDR1 MDHEN and CDR2 SYDVKM. The length of the CDR3 is 15 residues. DNA of the CDR3: TGTGCCAGCAGTTCACAGGGGGAGTCCGCCTACGAGCAGTACTTC. It specifies CASSSQGESAYEQYF.

The V gene is TRBV4-1, the J gene TRBJ2-7; D is unclear. The CDR3 has 13 amino acids. The V gene lost 0 bases and the J gene lost 5 bases, with 8 bases spanning the gap. From germline, CDR1 is MGHRA and CDR2 YSYEKL. CDR3 protein: CASSQEFPNEQYF. The CDR3 coding sequence is TGCGCCAGCAGCCAAGAGTTCCCCAACGAGCAGTACTTC.

The chain uses TRBV28 and TRBJ2-4; D not certain. From germline, CDR1 is MDHEN and CDR2 SYDVKM. The CDR3 is 13 residues long. Trimming stripped 6 bases from V and 8 bases from J, with 14 bases between. The CDR3 loop reads CASSLLFSDIQYF. CDR3 coding DNA: TGTGCCAGCAGCCTCCTTTTCTCGGACATTCAGTACTTC.

The chain has TRBV4-1 and TRBJ1-1, with a weak D call TRBD1 (5 bases). Germline values: CDR1 MGHRA, CDR2 YSYEKL. Trimming took 4 bases from V and 1 from J, leaving 10 bases between them. CDR3 length: 14 amino acids. In nucleotides, the CDR3 is TGCGCCAGCAGCCGCGGGGCAGAGAACACTGAAGCTTTCTTT. Translation: CASSRGAENTEAFF.

The chain has TRBV2 and TRBJ2-3; 11 bases align to TRBD2. The CDR3 contains 16 residues. Germline CDR1 is SNHLY and CDR2 is FYNNEI. V shed 5 bases, J shed 3 bases, and the junction held 7 bases outside the gene matches. The CDR3 reads CASSHGLAGGTDTQYF. CDR3 DNA sequence: TGTGCCAGCAGTCACGGACTAGCGGGCGGTACAGATACGCAGTATTTT.

The CDR3 protein is CASSFTGFGETQYF. In DNA form, the CDR3 reads TGTGCCAGCAGTTTCACAGGGTTTGGCGAGACCCAGTACTTC. The chain links TRBV28 to TRBJ2-5; the D gene is possibly TRBD1 (6 bases). There are 14 residues in the CDR3. Germline CDR1 MDHEN, CDR2 SYDVKM. The V end was cut by 3 bases, the J end by 5 bases, with 13 bases between. The full variable domain, completed using reference TRBV28 and TRBJ2-5, is DVKVTQSSRYLVKRTGEKVFLECVQDMDHENMFWYRQDPGLGLRLIYFSYDVKMKEKGDIPEGYSVSREKKERFSLILESASTNQTSMYLCASSFTGFGETQYFGPGTRLLVL.

The gene calls are TRBV4-3 and TRBJ2-2, with TRBD2 matching over 9 bases. CDR3 length equals 17 residues. V lost 0 bases and J lost 6; bases outside the gene matches: 8. Germline lookup yields CDR1 LGHNA and CDR2 YSLEER. The CDR3 region has the DNA TGCGCCAGCAGCCAAGATCGGCTAGCGGGAATGTCCGGGGAGCTGTTTTTT. Residues: CASSQDRLAGMSGELFF.

The V gene is TRBV7-9, the J gene TRBJ2-7; 7 nucleotides align to TRBD2. The CDR3 is 16 residues long. Germline CDR1 reads SEHNR; CDR2 reads FQNEAQ (reference sequence). V was pared by 4 bases and J by 3 bases, with 12 bases of the junction left unmatched. The CDR3 loop reads CASSSTGGPPHYEQYF. For the CDR3, the DNA is TGTGCCAGCAGCTCAACGGGAGGCCCCCCCCACTACGAGCAGTACTTC.

This chain connects TRBV6-4 to TRBJ2-7, with a tentative D call TRBD1 (5 bases). The CDR3 loop spans 15 amino acids. Per germline, CDR1 MRHNA and CDR2 SNTAGT. Trimming stripped 3 bases from V and 3 bases from J, with 15 bases between. CDR3 residues: CASSEAAGNFYEQYF. The CDR3 DNA reads as TGTGCCAGCAGTGAAGCAGCAGGGAATTTCTACGAGCAGTACTTC.

The chain recombines TRBV28 with TRBJ2-1, with D possibly being TRBD1 (6 bases). The CDR3 is made up of 14 amino acids. From germline, CDR1 is MDHEN and CDR2 SYDVKM. Trimming took off 1 base at V and 9 bases at J, with 13 bases between the two ends. Here the CDR3 reads CASSLSTGIAEQFF. The DNA for the CDR3 is TGTGCCAGCAGTTTATCAACAGGGATCGCTGAGCAGTTCTTC.

V gene TRBV27 combines with J gene TRBJ2-7; 9 bases line up with TRBD1. The CDR3 covers 15 residues. From germline, CDR1 is MNHEY and CDR2 SMNVEV (reference sequence). V was clipped by 5 bases and J by 7 bases; unmatched bases: 12. This chain's CDR3 is CASSLTGTGSDEQYF. The DNA for the CDR3 is TGTGCCAGCAGTCTAACCGGGACAGGGTCGGATGAGCAGTACTTC.

The V gene is TRBV6-1, the J gene TRBJ2-7; TRBD2 is a possible D gene (6 bases). V dropped 4 bases and J dropped 3 bases, with 22 bases sitting between them. CDR3 length: 17 residues. Germline loops: CDR1 MNHNS, CDR2 SASEGT. CDR3 coding DNA: TGTGCCAGCAGTGGGGGAGGAGGGCTAGCGTACGACTACGAGCAGTACTTC. As protein: CASSGGGGLAYDYEQYF.

In this sample, this clone turned up a few times. The chain carries TRBV5-1 and TRBJ1-1; TRBD1 might be the D (6 bases). The V and J ends lost 3 bases and 2 bases respectively, with 11 bases between them. Germline CDR1 reads SGHRS; CDR2 reads YFSETQ. The CDR3 loop spans 14 amino acids. Here the CDR3 reads CASSSGHINTEAFF. The DNA of the CDR3 is TGCGCCAGCAGCTCGGGACACATAAACACTGAAGCTTTCTTT.

V usage is TRBV4-1 and J usage is TRBJ2-2, with 8 bases lining up with TRBD1. This CDR3 spans 14 amino acids. Germline CDR1 reads MGHRA; CDR2 reads YSYEKL. The junction had 1 base not matched to a gene; V was cut back by 1 base and J by 6 bases. The CDR3 spells CASSQGDRPGELFF. The CDR3 bases are TGCGCCAGCAGCCAAGGGGACAGGCCCGGGGAGCTGTTTTTT.